Here is one T cell receptor (beta chain) with its context. Recruited during active infection, patients (from Seattle) were subsequently followed longitudinally. The CDR3 loop spans 15 amino acids. From germline, CDR1 is SGHTA and CDR2 FQGNSA. The germline V and J ends were trimmed by 1 base and 2 bases, with 10 bases remaining between them. Method: immunoSEQ multiplex PCR; TCRdb's copy keeps in-frame clones and lacks some. This sample has about 480,000 clones, with 75% to 90% found just once. This record comes from a study of blood T cell repertoires in COVID-19. Study summary: Spain, Italy and the United States supplied samples that represented acute and convalescent COVID-19. The cDNA or gDNA used as material had been derived from T cells, B-cell-depleted T cells, or PBMCs.

The sequencing input was peripheral blood. V and J are TRBV7-2 and TRBJ2-3; a possible D gene is TRBD2 (6 bases). The receptor was isolated from a man between 18 and 35 years old with COVID-19, enrolled during active disease. The CDR3 here is CASSLVADPTDTQYF. CDR3 coding DNA: TGTGCCAGCAGCTTAGTAGCGGACCCCACAGATACGCAGTATTTT.